The clone carrying this T cell receptor (beta chain) has only one observation. V shed 1 base and J shed 4 bases, with 5 bases lying between them. CDR1 and CDR2 (germline): SNHLY, FYNNEI. The CDR3 contains 14 residues. These data originate in a study of blood T cell repertoires in COVID-19. Study at large: Whether acute or convalescent, the COVID-19 samples came from the United States, Italy and Spain. From T cells, B-cell-depleted T cells, or PBMCs came the material, which was cDNA or gDNA.

The authors' processing: Estimated nucleated cell counts came from reference gene primer amplification. The assay was immunoSEQ multiplex PCR, and TCRdb's table has in-frame clones only and misses some. V, J and clone size are those of that table, while D and trimming were read from the DNA. The sample lists over 100,000 clones, 60% to 80% occurring once. Sequences were obtained from peripheral blood. The TCR comes from a woman in her seventies with acute or convalescent COVID-19. V is TRBV2 and J is TRBJ2-6; D call uncertain. CDR3 loop: CASSEVKGANVLTF. In DNA form, the CDR3 reads TGTGCCAGCAGTGAAGTAAAAGGGGCCAACGTCCTGACTTTC.